The 28 T cell receptor beta chains in this list originate from one sample, sequenced in a study of T cells in localized non-small cell lung cancer. Profiled with immunoSEQ multiplex PCR; TCRdb holds only in-frame clones, not every one. This sample has over 30,000 clones, with approximately 89% found just once. The specimen was peripheral blood, collected before any cancer treatment. The origin of the receptors is a woman aged 40-69 years with stage I lung adenocarcinoma.

The chain recombines TRBV11-1 with TRBJ1-1; 11 bases are a match to TRBD1. V was pared by 5 bases and J by 5 bases, with 10 bases of the junction left unmatched. Germline V CDR1 and CDR2: SGHAT, FQDESV (reference sequence). The CDR3 has 16 amino acids. DNA for the CDR3: TGTGCCAGCAGCGCCGGGACAGGGGGGAAGGGGACTGAAGCTTTCTTT. This sequence encodes CASSAGTGGKGTEAFF.

The CDR3 here is CASSLVGGRGSYEQYF. The CDR3 nucleotides are TGTGCCAGCAGCTTAGTAGGGGGTAGGGGCTCCTACGAGCAGTACTTC. The V gene is TRBV7-2, the J gene TRBJ2-7; D perhaps matches TRBD1 (6 bases). CDR3 length: 16 amino acids. V was shortened by 1 base and J by 0 bases, with 13 bases between the two germline ends. CDR1 and CDR2 from the germline V gene are SGHTA and FQGNSA. Looking up the rest from reference TRBV7-2 and TRBJ2-7 gives the full variable domain: GAGVSQSPSNKVTEKGKDVELRCDPISGHTALYWYRQSLGQGLEFLIYFQGNSAPDKSGLPSDRFSAERTGGSVSTLTIQRTQQEDSAVYLCASSLVGGRGSYEQYFGPGTRLTVT.

The chain uses TRBV28 and TRBJ2-1, with a possible D match to TRBD2 (7 bases). Trimming cost V 1 base and J 9 bases, with 13 bases left between them. CDR3 length: 14 residues. Germline CDR1 and CDR2: MDHEN and SYDVKM. The CDR3 loop is CASSLSGGHIEQFF. The CDR3 DNA sequence: TGTGCCAGCAGTTTATCCGGGGGGCACATTGAGCAGTTCTTC.

The rearrangement joins TRBV7-9 to TRBJ2-2, with TRBD2 identical over 8 bases. The trim removed 1 base at V and 7 bases at J, leaving 5 bases unmatched. CDR3 length equals 15 residues. CDR1 and CDR2 from the germline V gene are SEHNR and FQNEAQ (reference sequence). CDR3 DNA sequence: TGTGCCAGCAGCTTAGTGGTAGCGGGACTCGGGGAGCTGTTTTTT. This codes for CASSLVVAGLGELFF.

The chain recombines TRBV11-2 with TRBJ2-7; a possible D gene is TRBD1 (6 bases). CDR1 is SGHAT, CDR2 FQNNGV, per germline. The CDR3 runs 14 residues. Deletions cut 4 bases from V and 4 bases from J, with 14 bases between. The CDR3 bases are TGTGCCAGCAGCTGGGGGCCGGGACGGTACGAGCAGTACTTC. Its translation: CASSWGPGRYEQYF. Supplemented by reference TRBV11-2 and TRBJ2-7, the full variable domain reads EAGVAQSPRYKIIEKRQSVAFWCNPISGHATLYWYQQILGQGPKLLIQFQNNGVVDDSQLPKDRFSAERLKGVDSTLKIQPAKLEDSAVYLCASSWGPGRYEQYFGPGTRLTVT.

This rearrangement joins TRBV19 to TRBJ2-7; possible D gene TRBD2, 6 bases. The V end was cut by 3 bases, the J end by 7 bases, with 13 bases between. The germline V gene encodes CDR1 LNHDA and CDR2 SQIVND (reference sequence). The CDR3 spans 13 residues. CDR3 amino acids: CASSMSSGGEQYF. CDR3 nucleotide sequence: TGTGCCAGTAGTATGAGTTCCGGGGGTGAGCAGTACTTC.

The rearrangement joins TRBV6-5 to TRBJ1-2, with TRBD1 identical over 8 bases. V lost 6 bases, J lost 3 bases, and 0 bases stayed unmatched. The V gene's germline CDR1 is MNHEY and CDR2 SVGAGI. The CDR3 consists of 12 residues. The CDR3 DNA sequence: TGTGCCAGCAGGACAGGGGACTATGGCTACACCTTC. Translated: CASRTGDYGYTF.

The chain employs TRBV11-3 and TRBJ2-1; 8 bases agree with TRBD2. This CDR3 has 15 amino acids. With 4 bases clipped from V and 6 bases from J, the junction kept 8 bases outside the gene matches. Germline lookup yields CDR1 SGHNT and CDR2 YENEEA. The CDR3 bases are TGTGCCAGCAGCTCCTCAGCGGGAGAGGCCAATGAGCAGTTCTTC. Translation gives CASSSSAGEANEQFF.

The chain is built from TRBV27 and TRBJ2-7, with 9 positions matching TRBD2. V lost 8 bases to trimming and J lost 6 bases; unmatched junction nucleotides: 11. This CDR3 region has 14 residues. Germline V gene data show CDR1 as MNHEY and CDR2 as SMNVEV (reference sequence). The CDR3 DNA follows: TGTGCCAGCCGTAGAGCGGGAGGCGTAGGCGAGCAGTACTTC. Translated, it gives CASRRAGGVGEQYF.

This clone was seen a few times. The chain couples TRBV6-1 to TRBJ1-1, with D possibly matching TRBD1 (6 bases). V was pared by 4 bases and J by 4 bases, with 16 bases between. CDR1 and CDR2 (germline): MNHNS, SASEGT. The CDR3 consists of 15 residues. CDR3 nucleotides: TGTGCCAGCAGTGTAATGGGGGGCGGATTCACTGAAGCTTTCTTT. As protein: CASSVMGGGFTEAFF.

The chain combines TRBV28 with TRBJ1-5; no reliable D call. V was cut by 0 bases and J by 0 bases, with 15 bases left in between. This CDR3 has 18 residues. CDR1 and CDR2 (germline): MDHEN, SYDVKM. CDR3 amino acids: CASSLWVLQGDSNQPQHF. DNA for the CDR3: TGTGCCAGCAGTTTATGGGTTCTGCAAGGAGATAGCAATCAGCCCCAGCATTTT.

This chain joins TRBV18 and TRBJ1-2, with 7 bases that match TRBD1. With V trimmed by 6 bases and J by 4 bases, 8 bases remained unmatched. The CDR3 runs 14 residues. The germline V gene encodes CDR1 KGHSH and CDR2 LQKENI. CDR3 protein: CASSRGQEIYGYTF. The CDR3 DNA reads TGTGCCAGCTCGCGCGGACAGGAAATCTATGGCTACACCTTC.

This clone has a handful of counts. The gene calls are TRBV6-5 and TRBJ2-6; tentative D call: TRBD2 (6 bases). CDR1 and CDR2 from the germline V gene are MNHEY and SVGAGI. Trimming shortened V by 1 base and J by 1 base, and 8 bases separated the two germline ends. The CDR3 consists of 16 residues. CDR3 region: CASSYLAVSGANVLTF. CDR3 sequence (DNA): TGTGCCAGCAGTTACTTAGCGGTATCTGGGGCCAACGTCCTGACTTTC.

The chain links TRBV7-2 to TRBJ2-1; 7 nucleotides agree with TRBD1. Per germline, CDR1 SGHTA and CDR2 FQGNSA. The trim removed 4 bases at V and 9 bases at J, leaving 12 bases unmatched. The CDR3 runs 15 residues. The CDR3 loop reads CASSYRGLRGGEQFF. The CDR3 region has the DNA TGTGCCAGCAGCTATAGGGGGCTAAGAGGGGGTGAGCAGTTCTTC. Full variable domain (remainder filled in from reference TRBV7-2 and TRBJ2-1): GAGVSQSPSNKVTEKGKDVELRCDPISGHTALYWYRQSLGQGLEFLIYFQGNSAPDKSGLPSDRFSAERTGGSVSTLTIQRTQQEDSAVYLCASSYRGLRGGEQFFGPGTRLTVL.

The chain combines TRBV9 with TRBJ1-2; 8 bases line up with TRBD1. The germline V gene encodes CDR1 SGDLS and CDR2 YYNGEE. The CDR3 has 13 amino acids. J was trimmed by 7 bases and V by 2 bases; bases with no gene match: 4. The CDR3 DNA reads as TGTGCCAGCAGCGTTCAGGGGGCCGGTGGCTACACCTTC. Translation: CASSVQGAGGYTF.

The V call is TRBV10-3, the J call TRBJ2-1, with D possibly being TRBD2 (6 bases). The germline V gene encodes CDR1 ENHRY and CDR2 SYGVKD. Between the trimmed V and J ends, which lost 5 bases and 3 bases, there was a span of 11 bases. The CDR3 contains 14 residues. Here the CDR3 DNA reads TGTGCCATCAGTCGGGCGGGACTCTACAATGAGCAGTTCTTC. It codes for CAISRAGLYNEQFF.

This clone was detected only once. The V gene is TRBV28, the J gene TRBJ2-5, with 8 bases lining up with TRBD1. Germline-derived CDR1 and CDR2 are MDHEN and SYDVKM. Unmatched junction bases numbered 4, after V lost 5 bases and J lost 2 bases. The CDR3 is made up of 14 amino acids. The CDR3 sequence is CASSRRDRQETQYF. CDR3 sequence (DNA): TGTGCCAGCAGTCGCCGGGACAGGCAAGAGACCCAGTACTTC.

The chain is built from TRBV28 and TRBJ1-5, with D hard to call. The CDR3 runs 15 residues. Per the germline V gene, CDR1 is MDHEN and CDR2 is SYDVKM. V shed 6 bases and J shed 0 bases, with 12 bases lying between them. CDR3 coding DNA: TGTGCCAGCAGCAAAAGAAGGGCTAGCAATCAGCCCCAGCATTTT. This sequence encodes CASSKRRASNQPQHF.

This rearrangement joins TRBV5-4 to TRBJ2-3, with TRBD2 as a possible D gene (6 bases). Germline V gene lookup returns CDR1 SGHNT and CDR2 YYREEE (reference sequence). The ends were cut back, 0 bases at V and 7 bases at J, with 15 bases in the middle. CDR3 length: 15 amino acids. CDR3 in amino acids: CASSLGRGSLNTQYF. As DNA, the CDR3 is TGTGCCAGCAGCTTGGGTCGGGGGAGCCTCAATACGCAGTATTTT.

The rearrangement links TRBV27 to TRBJ2-4; D is unclear. The CDR3 is 13 amino acids. Germline V gives CDR1 MNHEY, CDR2 SMNVEV (reference sequence). V gave up 5 bases and J gave up 11 bases, with 16 bases separating them. The CDR3 loop is CASSPQRSTVQYF. CDR3 bases: TGTGCCAGCAGTCCCCAACGATCGACCGTTCAGTACTTC.

CDR3 sequence (DNA): TGTGCCAGCAGTTACTCGAAAGAGAGGGGGAACTACGAGCAGTACTTC. As protein: CASSYSKERGNYEQYF. The chain joins TRBV6-6 to TRBJ2-7, with D possibly being TRBD1 (6 bases). The CDR3 runs 16 residues. Deletions cut 0 bases from V and 3 bases from J, with 15 bases between. Germline CDR1 is MNHNY and CDR2 is SVGAGI (reference sequence).

V gene TRBV14 combines with J gene TRBJ2-7, with TRBD1 identical over 10 bases. In germline, CDR1 is SGHDN, CDR2 FVKESK. The length of the CDR3 is 15 residues. With 2 bases clipped from V and 6 bases from J, the junction kept 7 bases outside the gene matches. CDR3 protein: CASSQLGQGVGEQYF. The CDR3 coding sequence is TGTGCCAGCAGCCAACTTGGACAGGGGGTCGGCGAGCAGTACTTC. Using reference TRBV14 and TRBJ2-7 for the parts outside the CDR3, the full variable domain is EAGVTQFPSHSVIEKGQTVTLRCDPISGHDNLYWYRRVMGKEIKFLLHFVKESKQDESGMPNNRFLAERTGGTYSTLKVQPAELEDSGVYFCASSQLGQGVGEQYFGPGTRLTVT.

DNA of the CDR3: TGTGCCAGCAGCCACGGACCCGCGGCGCCTAGGTATGGCTACACCTTC. Its translation is CASSHGPAAPRYGYTF. The V gene is TRBV4-2, the J gene TRBJ1-2; D remains unclear. CDR1 LGHNA and CDR2 YNFKEQ come from the germline V gene. Deletions cut 3 bases from V and 5 bases from J, with 19 bases between. This CDR3 has 16 residues.

This clone was recorded once. This chain uses TRBV4-1 with TRBJ2-3; 7 nucleotides line up with TRBD1. The V and J ends lost 4 bases and 4 bases, in that order; junction bases with no gene match: 5. Germline values: CDR1 MGHRA, CDR2 YSYEKL. The CDR3 covers 14 residues. CDR3: CASSPDRLSDTQYF. CDR3 DNA sequence: TGCGCCAGCAGCCCGGACAGGCTTTCAGATACGCAGTATTTT.

The chain couples TRBV2 to TRBJ1-2; D is unclear. V was cut by 8 bases and J by 6 bases, with 16 bases left in between. Germline-derived CDR1 and CDR2 are SNHLY and FYNNEI. The CDR3 spans 13 residues. In DNA, the CDR3 is TGTGCCAGCCTAACAGCTTGGAGGGATGGCTACACCTTC. Translation gives CASLTAWRDGYTF.

The V gene is TRBV2, the J gene TRBJ1-5; no definite D call. Germline V CDR1 and CDR2: SNHLY, FYNNEI. V gave up 3 bases and J gave up 0 bases, with 12 bases separating them. The CDR3 extends over 16 amino acids. CDR3 DNA sequence: TGTGCCAGCAGTGACGTGGGTTATGATAGCAATCAGCCCCAGCATTTT. Translated: CASSDVGYDSNQPQHF.

The chain recombines TRBV18 with TRBJ2-1, with D hard to call. Germline V lookup: CDR1 KGHSH, CDR2 LQKENI. Between the trimmed V and J ends, which lost 2 bases and 10 bases, there was a span of 21 bases. The CDR3 is made up of 16 amino acids. CDR3 nucleotides: TGTGCCAGCTCACCAACCAACGTCGTCGGAAAGTACGAGCAGTTCTTC. Residues: CASSPTNVVGKYEQFF.

CDR3 region: CASRTGTANTGELFF. The CDR3 DNA follows: TGTGCCAGCAGAACCGGGACAGCGAACACCGGGGAGCTGTTTTTT. The chain uses TRBV6-1 and TRBJ2-2; 7 positions match TRBD1. The CDR3 is 15 amino acids. With V trimmed by 6 bases and J by 0 bases, 4 bases remained unmatched. Germline V CDR1 and CDR2: MNHNS, SASEGT.